The clone carrying this TCR beta chain has more than one count but fewer than ten. The record originates from a study of response to subunit inactivated influenza vaccine. From the RT-PCR reads, TCRdb called clonotypes with MiXCR, one entry per CDR3 protein. The sample lists 500,000 to 600,000 distinct CDR3 sequences, around 15% occurring once. Germline V gives CDR1 DFQATT, CDR2 SNEGSKA (reference sequence). Between the trimmed V and J ends, which lost 3 bases and 5 bases, there was a span of 8 bases. There are 11 residues in the CDR3. Sequenced here: PBMCs from blood, sampled 11 to 12 days after vaccination. This chain connects TRBV20-1 to TRBJ2-7, with D possibly TRBD2 on 6 matching bases. This TCR was sampled from a man aged 45-65 years who received an inactivated influenza vaccine. Here the CDR3 reads CSARDYHEQYF. The CDR3 DNA reads as TGCAGTGCTAGGGACTACCACGAGCAGTACTTC.